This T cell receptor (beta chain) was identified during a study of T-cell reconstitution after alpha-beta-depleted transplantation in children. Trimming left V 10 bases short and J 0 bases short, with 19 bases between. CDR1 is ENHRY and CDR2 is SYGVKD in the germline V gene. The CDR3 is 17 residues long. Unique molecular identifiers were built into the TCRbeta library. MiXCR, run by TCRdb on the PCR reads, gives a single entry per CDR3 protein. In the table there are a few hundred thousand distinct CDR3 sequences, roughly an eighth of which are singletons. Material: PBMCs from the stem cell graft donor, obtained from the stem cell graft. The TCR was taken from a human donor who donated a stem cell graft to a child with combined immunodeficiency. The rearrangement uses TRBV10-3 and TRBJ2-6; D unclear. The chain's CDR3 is CATTSPDLVSGANVLTF. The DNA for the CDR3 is TGTGCCACCACATCACCGGATCTAGTCTCTGGGGCCAACGTCCTGACTTTC.